A selection of T cell receptor beta chains follows, all from one sample in a study of identical twins. TCRdb re-derived calls from the 5' RACE reads in MiXCR, one entry per CDR3 protein. Among about 720,000 distinct CDR3 sequences listed, 8.6% were seen once. These data were also filed under a second study, of yellow fever vaccine responses in identical twins.

Sequenced sample: PBMCs. The receptors were sampled from a young woman in good health. Each CDR3 is given with its conserved first and last residue.

V gene: TRBV12-3/TRBV12-4
CDR3 protein: CASRLSGKYNEQFF

V gene: TRBV7-9
CDR3 protein: CASSPSGTEQYF

V gene: TRBV12-3/TRBV12-4
CDR3 protein: CASSAGTGKRETQYF

V gene: TRBV11-2
CDR3 protein: CASSPGLAGGLGYGEQYF

V gene: TRBV5-1
CDR3 protein: CASSFTPPGGTDTQYF

V gene: TRBV6-2/TRBV6-3
CDR3 protein: CASSYALAGGHNEQFF

V gene: TRBV6-6
CDR3 protein: CASGGPETQYF

V gene: TRBV5-1
CDR3 protein: CASSLAVGTGYHEQYF

V gene: TRBV15
CDR3 protein: CATSRTVFPYEQYF

V gene: TRBV11-2
CDR3 protein: CASSLLEGLRGTDTQYF

V gene: TRBV3-1
CDR3 protein: CASSQGFSYEQYF

V gene: TRBV28
CDR3 protein: CASSYRGESSYNEQFF

V gene: TRBV20-1
CDR3 protein: CSARDSLGDRVNEKLFF

V gene: TRBV29-1
CDR3 protein: CSVDYGRDEQYF

V gene: TRBV4-3
CDR3 protein: CASSKTGVTYEQYF

V gene: TRBV11-2
CDR3 protein: CASSLVVGTGGHEQFF

V gene: TRBV28
CDR3 protein: CASSNGGAVDTQYF

V gene: TRBV15
CDR3 protein: CATSRNRGDHNEQFF

V gene: TRBV6-1
CDR3 protein: CASSPQRGSNYGYTF

V gene: TRBV7-9
CDR3 protein: CASSLEASPHNEQFF

V gene: TRBV4-3
CDR3 protein: CASSDDRGNEQFF

V gene: TRBV6-4
CDR3 protein: CASRDRGPTYEQYF

V gene: TRBV2
CDR3 protein: CASSERLADTDTQYF

V gene: TRBV20-1
CDR3 protein: CSAESSAYEQYF

V gene: TRBV10-3
CDR3 protein: CAISESDILSSYNEQFF

V gene: TRBV9
CDR3 protein: CASSVSGGFSYNEQFF

V gene: TRBV12-5
CDR3 protein: CASGLTRDTTSTDTQYF

V gene: TRBV30
CDR3 protein: CAWSVYGDLTDTQYF

V gene: TRBV2
CDR3 protein: CAGRDSSYEQYF

V gene: TRBV5-1
CDR3 protein: CASSLEGFVVVRGRGGELFF

V gene: TRBV7-9
CDR3 protein: CASSFTSKVDEQYF

V gene: TRBV4-3
CDR3 protein: CASSQASKRAGGELFF

V gene: TRBV7-6
CDR3 protein: CASSLEPGLALGQYF

V gene: TRBV10-2
CDR3 protein: CASSDGAGANVLTF

V gene: TRBV29-1
CDR3 protein: CSVEAGYNTGELFF

V gene: TRBV29-1
CDR3 protein: CSAREGSEVGTQYF

V gene: TRBV28
CDR3 protein: CASMSGGVSGANVLTF

V gene: TRBV4-3
CDR3 protein: CASSQDRQGKSYEQYF

V gene: TRBV12-3/TRBV12-4
CDR3 protein: CASSLEGRGAYNEQFF

V gene: TRBV9
CDR3 protein: CASSPFWGRSFF

V gene: TRBV7-9
CDR3 protein: CASSSDGGGDNEQFF

V gene: TRBV20-1
CDR3 protein: CSATTLLHADQETQYF

V gene: TRBV12-3/TRBV12-4
CDR3 protein: CASTPWGTGTDTQYF

V gene: TRBV10-3
CDR3 protein: CAISEGRGESQNQPQHF

V gene: TRBV10-3
CDR3 protein: CAISGTQDSYEQYF

V gene: TRBV18
CDR3 protein: CASSPWPAGETQYF

V gene: TRBV20-1
CDR3 protein: CSARDVYGYTF

V gene: TRBV12-5
CDR3 protein: CASGLDRGYEQYF

V gene: TRBV19
CDR3 protein: CASSINYEGEQYF

V gene: TRBV12-3/TRBV12-4
CDR3 protein: CASRQAETQYF

V gene: TRBV30
CDR3 protein: CAWSVRENTEAFF

V gene: TRBV27
CDR3 protein: CASRLGLAGVDTQYF